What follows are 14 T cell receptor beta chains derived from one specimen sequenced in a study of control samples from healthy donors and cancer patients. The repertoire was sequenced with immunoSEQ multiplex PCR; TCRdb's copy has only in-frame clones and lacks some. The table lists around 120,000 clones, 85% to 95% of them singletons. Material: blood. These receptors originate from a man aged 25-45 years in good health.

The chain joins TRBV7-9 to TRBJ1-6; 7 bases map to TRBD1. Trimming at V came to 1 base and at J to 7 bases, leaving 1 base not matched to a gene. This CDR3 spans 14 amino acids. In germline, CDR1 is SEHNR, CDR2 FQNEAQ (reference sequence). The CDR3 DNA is TGTGCCAGCAGCTTAGAACAGGGGAATTCACCCCTCCACTTT. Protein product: CASSLEQGNSPLHF.

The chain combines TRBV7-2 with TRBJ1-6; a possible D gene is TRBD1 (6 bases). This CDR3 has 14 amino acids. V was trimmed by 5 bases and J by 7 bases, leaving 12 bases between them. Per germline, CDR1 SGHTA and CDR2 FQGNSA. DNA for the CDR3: TGTGCCAGCAGCGCGGACAGCTCAAATTCACCCCTCCACTTT. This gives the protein CASSADSSNSPLHF.

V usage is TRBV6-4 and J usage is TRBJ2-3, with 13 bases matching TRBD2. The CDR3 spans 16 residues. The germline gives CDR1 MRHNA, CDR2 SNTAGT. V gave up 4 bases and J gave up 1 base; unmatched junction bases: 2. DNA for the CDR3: TGTGCCAGCAGTGGGACTAGCGGGGGCGGCACAGATACGCAGTATTTT. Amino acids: CASSGTSGGGTDTQYF.

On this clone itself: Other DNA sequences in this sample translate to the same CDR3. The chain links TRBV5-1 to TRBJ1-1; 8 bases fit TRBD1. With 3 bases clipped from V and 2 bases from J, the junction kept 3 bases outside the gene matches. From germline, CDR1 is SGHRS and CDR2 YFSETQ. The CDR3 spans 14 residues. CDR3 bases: TGCGCCAGCAGCTCACAGGGGGGAAACACTGAAGCTTTCTTT. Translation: CASSSQGGNTEAFF.

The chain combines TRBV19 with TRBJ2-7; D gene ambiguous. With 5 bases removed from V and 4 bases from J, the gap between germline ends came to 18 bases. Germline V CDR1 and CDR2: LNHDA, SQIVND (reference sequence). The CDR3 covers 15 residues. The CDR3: CASSDRLMGSYEQYF. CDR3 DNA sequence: TGTGCCAGTAGTGATAGACTCATGGGCAGTTACGAGCAGTACTTC.

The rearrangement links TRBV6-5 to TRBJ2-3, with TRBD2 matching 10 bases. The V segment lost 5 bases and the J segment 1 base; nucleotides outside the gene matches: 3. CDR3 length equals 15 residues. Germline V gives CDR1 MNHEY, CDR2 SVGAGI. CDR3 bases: TGTGCCAGCAGTCAGCGGGGGGGCGGCACAGATACGCAGTATTTT. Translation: CASSQRGGGTDTQYF.

In nucleotides, the CDR3 is TGTGCCAGCAGTTCTGGACAGTCCACGGGCTACACCTTC. This sequence encodes CASSSGQSTGYTF. The rearrangement uses TRBV6-5 and TRBJ1-2; maybe TRBD1 (6 bases). The CDR3 covers 13 residues. V gave up 4 bases and J gave up 8 bases, with 14 bases separating them. Germline V gene data show CDR1 as MNHEY and CDR2 as SVGAGI.

The CDR3 loop reads CASSLEVGVIGYTF. The CDR3 coding sequence is TGTGCCAGCAGCTTGGAGGTAGGGGTGATTGGCTACACCTTC. V is TRBV5-6 and J is TRBJ1-2; weak D call: TRBD1 (5 bases). The germline V gene encodes CDR1 SGHDT and CDR2 YYEEEE. The CDR3 sequence is 14 residues long. V was pared by 0 bases and J by 7 bases, with 13 bases between.

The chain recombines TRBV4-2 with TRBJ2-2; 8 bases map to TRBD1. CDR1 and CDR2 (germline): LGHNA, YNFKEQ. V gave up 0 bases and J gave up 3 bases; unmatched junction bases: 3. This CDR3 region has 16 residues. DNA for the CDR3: TGTGCCAGCAGCCAAGACAGGACAGGGTACACCGGGGAGCTGTTTTTT. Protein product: CASSQDRTGYTGELFF.

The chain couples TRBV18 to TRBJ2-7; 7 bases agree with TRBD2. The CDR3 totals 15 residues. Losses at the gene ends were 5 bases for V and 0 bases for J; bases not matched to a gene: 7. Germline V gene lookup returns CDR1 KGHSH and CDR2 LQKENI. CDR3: CASSFGTSDSYEQYF. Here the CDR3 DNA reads TGTGCCAGCTCATTTGGCACTAGCGACTCCTACGAGCAGTACTTC.

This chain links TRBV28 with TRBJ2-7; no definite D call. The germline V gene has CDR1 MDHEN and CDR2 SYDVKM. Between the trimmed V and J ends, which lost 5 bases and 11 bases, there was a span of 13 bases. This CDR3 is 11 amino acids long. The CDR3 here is CASSKEVPEYF. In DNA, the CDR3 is TGTGCCAGCAGTAAAGAGGTTCCTGAGTACTTC.

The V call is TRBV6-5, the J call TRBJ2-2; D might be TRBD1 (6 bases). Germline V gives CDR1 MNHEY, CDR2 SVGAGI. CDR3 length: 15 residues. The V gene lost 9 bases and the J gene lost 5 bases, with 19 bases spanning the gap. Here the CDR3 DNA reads TGTGCCAGTCGACAGGAAGCCCAGGGGACCGGGGAGCTGTTTTTT. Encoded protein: CASRQEAQGTGELFF.

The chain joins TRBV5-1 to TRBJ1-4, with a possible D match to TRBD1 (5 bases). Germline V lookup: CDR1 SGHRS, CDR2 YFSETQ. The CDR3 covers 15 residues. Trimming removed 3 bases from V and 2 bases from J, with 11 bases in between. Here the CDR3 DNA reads TGCGCCAGCAGCTGGTCTCGGGACACTAATGAAAAACTGTTTTTT. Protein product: CASSWSRDTNEKLFF.

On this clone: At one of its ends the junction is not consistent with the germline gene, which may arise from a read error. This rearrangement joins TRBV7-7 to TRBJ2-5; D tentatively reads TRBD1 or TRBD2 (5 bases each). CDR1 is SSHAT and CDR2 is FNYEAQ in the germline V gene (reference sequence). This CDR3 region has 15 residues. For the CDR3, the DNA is TGTGCTAGCAGCTCATCCGGGACGTCGGCCGAGACCCAGTACTTC. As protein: CASSSSGTSAETQYF.